The 23 T cell receptor beta chains listed next were all sequenced from one sample in a study of blood T cell repertoires in COVID-19. The assay was immunoSEQ multiplex PCR, and TCRdb's table has in-frame clones only and misses some. The sample lists around 180,000 clones; 88% were seen once. The sequenced sample consisted of peripheral blood. The source of these receptors is a woman in her 30s with acute or convalescent COVID-19.

The V and J genes are TRBV5-1 and TRBJ2-3; TRBD1 might be the D (5 bases). V lost 5 bases, J lost 5 bases, and 15 bases lay in between. Germline V lookup: CDR1 SGHRS, CDR2 YFSETQ. CDR3 length: 14 amino acids. The CDR3 DNA sequence: TGCGCCAGCAGGACACAGGCGGCGGAAGATACGCAGTATTTT. Protein: CASRTQAAEDTQYF.

The V and J genes are TRBV14 and TRBJ1-1; perhaps TRBD1 as D (5 bases). CDR1 is SGHDN, CDR2 FVKESK, per germline. The V end was cut by 4 bases, the J end by 0 bases, with 9 bases between. This CDR3 is 14 amino acids long. DNA of the CDR3: TGTGCCAGCAGCCGGACAAACATGAACACTGAAGCTTTCTTT. Amino acids: CASSRTNMNTEAFF. The entire variable domain, with the rest obtained from reference TRBV14 and TRBJ1-1, is as follows: EAGVTQFPSHSVIEKGQTVTLRCDPISGHDNLYWYRRVMGKEIKFLLHFVKESKQDESGMPNNRFLAERTGGTYSTLKVQPAELEDSGVYFCASSRTNMNTEAFFGQGTRLTVV.

In its sample, this clone was seen a few times. The genes are TRBV15 and TRBJ2-1, with a tentative D call TRBD1 (5 bases). The germline CDR1 and CDR2 sequences are LNHNV and YYDKDF (reference sequence). This CDR3 comprises 15 residues. The V and J ends lost 5 bases and 0 bases respectively, with 11 bases between them. The CDR3 is CATSLGVSSYNEQFF. CDR3 DNA sequence: TGTGCCACCAGCTTAGGGGTAAGCTCCTACAATGAGCAGTTCTTC.

This chain links TRBV27 with TRBJ2-1, with 12 bases fitting TRBD2. V dropped 7 bases and J dropped 10; count of bases not matched to a gene: 14. The CDR3 is 16 amino acids. The germline V gene encodes CDR1 MNHEY and CDR2 SMNVEV (reference sequence). DNA for the CDR3: TGTGCCAGCATCGACCTTGCACTAGCGGGAGGTGGGGAGCAGTTCTTC. This translates into CASIDLALAGGGEQFF.

The chain recombines TRBV30 with TRBJ1-1; D may be TRBD1 (5 bases). Trimming cost V 0 bases and J 1 base, with 6 bases left between them. CDR3 length equals 13 residues. Germline-derived CDR1 and CDR2 are GTSNPN and SVGIG (reference sequence). The CDR3 sequence is CAWSVGENTEAFF. CDR3 nucleotide sequence: TGTGCCTGGAGTGTAGGGGAGAACACTGAAGCTTTCTTT.

J is TRBJ1-5 and V is TRBV27; TRBD1 is a possible D gene (6 bases). Deletions cut 3 bases from V and 3 bases from J, with 9 bases between. This CDR3 comprises 14 residues. Germline CDR1 MNHEY, CDR2 SMNVEV (reference sequence). CDR3 nucleotide sequence: TGTGCCAGCAGTTTGGGGGCCTCCAATCAGCCCCAGCATTTT. Protein: CASSLGASNQPQHF.

The CDR3, as DNA: TGTGCCAGTAGTATAGATCCCGCGGGGGGGGGCGATGAAGCTTTCTTT. It yields the protein CASSIDPAGGGDEAFF. The chain is built from TRBV19 and TRBJ1-1; weak D call: TRBD1 (6 bases). Trimming took off 0 bases at V and 7 bases at J, with 18 bases between the two ends. Germline V gene lookup returns CDR1 LNHDA and CDR2 SQIVND (reference sequence). The CDR3 extends over 16 amino acids.

This chain uses TRBV29-1 with TRBJ1-1; D is unclear. Germline CDR1 is SQVTM and CDR2 is ANQGSEA. This CDR3 comprises 12 residues. V dropped 1 base and J dropped 3 bases, with 6 bases sitting between them. The CDR3 reads CSVEGGDTEAFF. CDR3 DNA sequence: TGCAGCGTTGAAGGGGGAGACACTGAAGCTTTCTTT. The full variable domain, in which reference TRBV29-1 and TRBJ1-1 provide the parts outside the CDR3, is SAVISQKPSRDICQRGTSLTIQCQVDSQVTMMFWYRQQPGQSLTLIATANQGSEATYESGFVIDKFPISRPNLTFSTLTVSNMSPEDSSIYLCSVEGGDTEAFFGQGTRLTVV.

V and J are TRBV18 and TRBJ2-4, with TRBD2 matching over 7 bases. The CDR3 is 13 amino acids. The germline CDR1 and CDR2 sequences are KGHSH and LQKENI. Trimming removed 5 bases from V and 15 bases from J; junction bases left unmatched: 13. CDR3 DNA: TGTGCCAGCTCAGATGGTACAGCGGGGAATCGGTACTTC. It codes for CASSDGTAGNRYF.

The rearrangement uses TRBV20-1 and TRBJ2-1, with 9 bases that match TRBD2. Looked up from germline, CDR1 is DFQATT and CDR2 is SNEGSKA (reference sequence). This CDR3 region has 15 residues. The trim removed 3 bases at V and 6 bases at J, leaving 9 bases unmatched. Written as DNA, the CDR3 is TGCAGTGCTAGTCTCCCGGGCGGGAGGGCCAATGAGCAGTTCTTC. It translates to CSASLPGGRANEQFF.

In its sample, this clone was seen once. This clone may be a read error of a much larger clone one base away. V usage is TRBV28 and J usage is TRBJ1-1, with D maybe TRBD1 (5 bases). The CDR3 is 13 amino acids. V gave up 7 bases and J gave up 7 bases, with 16 bases separating them. Germline CDR1 and CDR2: MDHEN and SYDVKM. The CDR3 sequence: CASTRQTSIEAFF. CDR3 coding DNA: TGTGCCAGCACTCGACAGACATCAATTGAAGCTTTCTTT.

The chain recombines TRBV6-5 with TRBJ2-3; possibly TRBD2 for D (5 bases). V was trimmed by 2 bases and J by 1 base, leaving 13 bases between them. The CDR3 runs 16 residues. Germline CDR1 is MNHEY and CDR2 is SVGAGI. DNA for the CDR3: TGTGCCAGCAGTTACGGACCGAGCGGCGGCACAGATACGCAGTATTTT. It encodes CASSYGPSGGTDTQYF.

The J gene is TRBJ1-4, the V gene TRBV7-8; D ambiguous. With 4 bases removed from V and 8 bases from J, the gap between germline ends came to 14 bases. CDR1 and CDR2 (germline): SGHVS, FQNEAQ. This CDR3 region has 14 residues. In DNA, the CDR3 is TGTGCCAGCAGCTCCCGCCGTCCGGGGGAAAAACTGTTTTTT. This encodes CASSSRRPGEKLFF.

J is TRBJ1-5 and V is TRBV19; 8 bases match TRBD1. The CDR3 runs to 15 residues. J lost 7 bases, V lost 1 base, and 6 bases had no gene match. In germline, CDR1 is LNHDA, CDR2 SQIVND (reference sequence). The DNA of the CDR3 is TGTGCCAGTAGTATAGGGGTCAGGGGGCACCAGCCCCAGCATTTT. Translated, it gives CASSIGVRGHQPQHF.

The gene calls are TRBV5-1 and TRBJ1-4, with D maybe TRBD1 (6 bases). The CDR3 is 16 amino acids. Trimming took 1 base from V and 8 from J, leaving 18 bases between them. Germline-derived CDR1 and CDR2 are SGHRS and YFSETQ. CDR3 nucleotide sequence: TGCGCCAGCAGCTTGATTGCCTTCGGGGGGCAGGAAAAACTGTTTTTT. Translation gives CASSLIAFGGQEKLFF.

The chain uses TRBV7-9 and TRBJ2-5; D not resolved. Germline V gene lookup returns CDR1 SEHNR and CDR2 FQNEAQ (reference sequence). CDR3 length: 13 residues. The V end lost 5 bases, the J end lost 5 bases, and 12 bases lay between the germline ends. The CDR3 region has the DNA TGTGCCAGCAGCCCGACTGAGTTGGAGACCCAGTACTTC. Translated, it gives CASSPTELETQYF.

The rearrangement links TRBV6-5 to TRBJ1-5, with TRBD1 matching over 8 bases. The germline gives CDR1 MNHEY, CDR2 SVGAGI. V lost 6 bases to trimming and J lost 7 bases; unmatched junction nucleotides: 8. The length of the CDR3 is 14 residues. Here the CDR3 reads CASSRQGNNQPQHF. CDR3 nucleotide sequence: TGTGCCAGCAGCCGACAGGGGAACAACCAGCCCCAGCATTTT.

J is TRBJ2-1 and V is TRBV2; D unresolved. The CDR3 runs to 14 residues. The V gene lost 4 bases and the J gene lost 0 bases, with 7 bases spanning the gap. In germline, CDR1 is SNHLY, CDR2 FYNNEI. The CDR3 loop reads CASSGYSSYNEQFF. CDR3 nucleotides: TGTGCCAGCAGTGGGTATAGCTCCTACAATGAGCAGTTCTTC.

The chain combines TRBV28 with TRBJ2-7, with D hard to call. The germline V gene has CDR1 MDHEN and CDR2 SYDVKM. This CDR3 is built from 14 residues. Trimming left V 2 bases short and J 5 bases short, with 13 bases between. The CDR3 nucleotides are TGTGCCAGCAGTTTACAAAAGATGGGCGACGAGCAGTACTTC. It specifies CASSLQKMGDEQYF. The entire variable domain, with the rest obtained from reference TRBV28 and TRBJ2-7, is as follows: DVKVTQSSRYLVKRTGEKVFLECVQDMDHENMFWYRQDPGLGLRLIYFSYDVKMKEKGDIPEGYSVSREKKERFSLILESASTNQTSMYLCASSLQKMGDEQYFGPGTRLTVT.

This clone is a singleton in its sample. This chain uses TRBV13 with TRBJ2-5; D gene unclear. Germline assignment: CDR1 PRHDT and CDR2 FYEKMQ (reference sequence). Deletions cut 2 bases from V and 5 bases from J, with 15 bases between. The CDR3 runs to 15 residues. The CDR3 DNA sequence: TGTGCCAGCAGCTTAAGTCTGCTAGTTGGGGAGACCCAGTACTTC. It translates to CASSLSLLVGETQYF. Together with reference TRBV13 and TRBJ2-5, the CDR3 gives the full variable domain: AAGVIQSPRHLIKEKRETATLKCYPIPRHDTVYWYQQGPGQDPQFLISFYEKMQSDKGSIPDRFSAQQFSDYHSELNMSSLELGDSALYFCASSLSLLVGETQYFGPGTRLLVL.

The genes are TRBV6-5 and TRBJ1-2, with 7 bases identical to TRBD1. The V and J ends lost 2 bases and 4 bases, in that order; junction bases with no gene match: 7. The CDR3 is 15 residues long. CDR1 and CDR2 (germline): MNHEY, SVGAGI. The DNA for the CDR3 is TGTGCCAGCAGTTACGGGACAGACCCCGTCTATGGCTACACCTTC. This gives the protein CASSYGTDPVYGYTF.

The chain links TRBV9 to TRBJ2-3, with D possibly being TRBD2 (5 bases). The CDR3 has 14 residues. Germline V gene sequence: CDR1 SGDLS, CDR2 YYNGEE. Deletions cut 2 bases from V and 3 bases from J, with 10 bases between. The CDR3 protein is CASSVGSATDTQYF. In DNA, the CDR3 is TGTGCCAGCAGCGTTGGGAGCGCGACAGATACGCAGTATTTT.

The CDR3 loop is CSGWNTEAFF. The CDR3 nucleotides read TGCAGCGGGTGGAACACTGAAGCTTTCTTT. The chain couples TRBV20-1 to TRBJ1-1; D gene ambiguous. This CDR3 has 10 amino acids. Germline V gives CDR1 DFQATT, CDR2 SNEGSKA (reference sequence).